The present T cell receptor (beta chain) was sequenced within a study of blood T cell repertoires in COVID-19. The overall study: Some COVID-19 samples were acute and others convalescent; all came from the United States, Italy and Spain. In each case, the material was cDNA or gDNA derived from T cells, B-cell-depleted T cells, or PBMCs.

With 4 bases removed from V and 6 bases from J, the gap between germline ends came to 6 bases. CDR1 KGHSH and CDR2 LQKENI come from the germline V gene. The CDR3 consists of 11 residues. Authors' processing steps: The assay estimated nucleated cells by amplifying reference gene primers. Some clones are missing from TCRdb's copy, which holds only in-frame ones; the method was immunoSEQ multiplex PCR. Clone size and the V and J calls come from that table; the DNA yielded D and trimming. The sample has around 180,000 clones, about 88% seen once. The TCR comes from a man in his 60s with acute or convalescent COVID-19. This chain links TRBV18 with TRBJ1-2; tentative D call: TRBD1 (5 bases). The sequencing sample was made of peripheral blood. CDR3 coding DNA: TGTGCCAGCTCACGGGGGGATGGCTACACCTTC. Translating gives CASSRGDGYTF.